The clone carrying this T cell receptor (gamma chain) is labeled as medium-sized. The antigen is undetermined. This same CDR3 is encoded by further DNA sequences in the sample. The data derive from a study of human gamma delta and Vdelta1 T cells. Points from the study as a whole: Polyclonal Delta One T cells reportedly showed broad cytotoxic targeting of acute myeloid leukemia.

TCRdb re-processed the PCR reads using CATT. Here the sample spans several thousand gamma-chain clones, 45% to 55% being singletons. Losses at the gene ends were 0 bases for V and 5 bases for J; bases not matched to a gene: 4. The CDR3 totals 13 residues. The germline V gene encodes CDR1 EGSNGY and CDR2 YDSYNSKV. This clonotype originated in a human donor in good health. This chain joins TRGV2 and TRGJ1 or TRGJ2. The material sequenced was Vdelta1 gamma-delta T cells from blood grown in culture (DOT cells). The CDR3 here is CATWDGRDYKKLF. CDR3 DNA sequence: TGTGCCACCTGGGACGGGCGGGATTATAAGAAACTCTTT.